The sequence of this TCR beta chain was determined in a study of blood T cell repertoires in COVID-19. Study-wide background: Samples came from the United States, Italy and Spain, spanning acute and convalescent COVID-19. PBMCs, B-cell-depleted T cells, or T cells provided the cDNA or gDNA that made up the material.

In the authors' methods: Amplifying reference gene primers gave estimates of nucleated cell counts. The table came from immunoSEQ multiplex PCR; TCRdb's copy has only in-frame clones and leaves some out. V and J calls plus clone size are reproduced from that table; the DNA served to infer D and trimming. This table has about 330,000 clones, roughly 90% appearing once. V lost 5 bases and J 5 bases, leaving 10 bases between the germline ends. CDR3 length: 12 residues. Germline V gives CDR1 SGHTA, CDR2 FQGTGA. The sequencing sample was made of peripheral blood. This receptor was identified in a woman between 45 and 60 years old with active or convalescent COVID-19. The genes are TRBV7-3 and TRBJ2-7; D might be TRBD1 (5 bases). CDR3 sequence: CASSPTGHEQYF. The CDR3 DNA sequence: TGTGCCAGCAGCCCTACAGGTCACGAGCAGTACTTC.